This T cell receptor (beta chain) is drawn from a study of early T cells in non-severe SARS-CoV-2 infection. About the study: Sequenced bulk RNA came from whole blood that was unsorted, and chains were unpaired.

The CDR3 covers 14 residues. Deletions cut 1 base from V and 3 bases from J, with 11 bases between. Germline-derived CDR1 and CDR2 are SGHNT and YYREEE (reference sequence). The TCR library protocol attached unique molecular identifiers to the individual cDNA molecules. One entry per CDR3 protein results from TCRdb running MiXCR on the 5' RACE reads. The sample includes about 98,000 distinct CDR3 sequences, around 10% of them seen just once. The chain employs TRBV5-4 and TRBJ2-7, with a weak D call TRBD2 (5 bases). The TCR was taken from an adult who was a healthcare worker with PCR-confirmed SARS-CoV-2 infection or an uninfected control (not recorded which). Source material: whole blood. The CDR3 nucleotides read TGTGCCAGCAGCTTGCGGGGAGAGGGCTACGAGCAGTACTTC. Protein sequence: CASSLRGEGYEQYF.